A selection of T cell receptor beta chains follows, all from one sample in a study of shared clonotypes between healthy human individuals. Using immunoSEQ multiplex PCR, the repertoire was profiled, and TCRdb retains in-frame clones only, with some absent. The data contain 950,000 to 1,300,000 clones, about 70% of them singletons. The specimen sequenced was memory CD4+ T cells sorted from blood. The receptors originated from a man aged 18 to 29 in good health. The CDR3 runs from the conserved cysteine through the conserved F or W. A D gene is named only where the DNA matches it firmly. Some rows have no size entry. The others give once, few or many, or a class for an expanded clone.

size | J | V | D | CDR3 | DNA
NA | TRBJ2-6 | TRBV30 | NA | CAWSVGSGANVLTF | TGTGCCTGGAGTGTGGGGTCTGGGGCCAACGTCCTGACTTTC
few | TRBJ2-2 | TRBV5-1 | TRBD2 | CASSKTLSGSGTGELFF | TGCGCCAGCAGCAAAACGTTAAGCGGGAGCGGCACCGGGGAGCTGTTTTTT
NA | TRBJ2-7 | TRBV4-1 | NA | CASSSWGGRTSYEQYF | TGCGCCAGCAGCTCGTGGGGGGGCCGCACCTCCTACGAGCAGTACTTC
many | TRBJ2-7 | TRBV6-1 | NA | CASSEGIAYEQYF | TGTGCCAGCAGTGAGGGCATAGCCTACGAGCAGTACTTC
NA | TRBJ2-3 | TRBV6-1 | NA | CASGLHTDTQYF | TGTGCCAGCGGACTACACACAGATACGCAGTATTTT
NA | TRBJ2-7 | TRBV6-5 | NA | CASSSAGEQYF | TGTGCCAGCAGTTCCGCTGGCGAGCAGTACTTC
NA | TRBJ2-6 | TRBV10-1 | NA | CASSQGGPSGANVLTF | TGCGCCAGTTCCCAAGGGGGGCCTTCTGGGGCCAACGTCCTGACTTTC
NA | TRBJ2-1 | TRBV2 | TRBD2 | CASSARTSGGAQFF | TGTGCCAGCAGTGCCCGGACTAGCGGGGGTGCGCAGTTCTTC
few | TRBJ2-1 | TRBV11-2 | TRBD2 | CASSLGLAGLYNEQFF | TGTGCCAGCAGCTTGGGACTAGCGGGCCTCTACAATGAGCAGTTCTTC
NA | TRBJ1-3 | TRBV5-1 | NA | CASSLEAGLSGNTIYF | TGCGCCAGCAGCTTGGAAGCGGGTCTCTCTGGAAACACCATATATTTT
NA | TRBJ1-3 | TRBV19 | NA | CASSRGNTIYF | TGTGCCAGTAGTCGGGGAAACACCATATATTTT
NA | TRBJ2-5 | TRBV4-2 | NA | CASSQVLGAAETQYF | TGTGCCAGCAGCCAAGTTCTGGGGGCAGCGGAGACCCAGTACTTC
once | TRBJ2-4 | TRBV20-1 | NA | CSAREDIQYF | TGCAGTGCTAGAGAGGACATTCAGTACTTC
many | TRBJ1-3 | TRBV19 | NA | CASIDGSGNTIYF | TGTGCCAGTATTGACGGCTCTGGAAACACCATATATTTT
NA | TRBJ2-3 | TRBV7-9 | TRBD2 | CASSLTSGDTDTQYF | TGTGCCAGCAGCTTGACTAGCGGGGACACAGATACGCAGTATTTT
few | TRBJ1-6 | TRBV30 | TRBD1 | CAWSRPGQGVSPLHF | TGTGCCTGGAGTCGACCGGGACAGGGAGTTTCACCCCTCCACTTT
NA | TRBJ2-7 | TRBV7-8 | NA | CASSLDWGLYEQYF | TGTGCCAGCAGCCTGGACTGGGGGCTCTACGAGCAGTACTTC
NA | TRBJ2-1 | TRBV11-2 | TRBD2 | CASSLTSVTDNEQFF | TGTGCCAGCAGCTTAACTAGCGTTACCGACAATGAGCAGTTCTTC
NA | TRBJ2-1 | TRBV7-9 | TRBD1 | CASTTGGGQFF | TGTGCCAGCACCACAGGGGGAGGGCAGTTCTTC
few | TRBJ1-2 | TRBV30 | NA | CAWRGPGAGSTYGYTF | TGTGCCTGGAGGGGGCCAGGAGCAGGGTCGACCTATGGCTACACCTTC
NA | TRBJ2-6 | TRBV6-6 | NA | CASMRTGANVLTF | TGTGCCAGCATGCGAACTGGGGCCAACGTCCTGACTTTC
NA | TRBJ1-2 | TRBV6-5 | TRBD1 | CASSSTRIRGSHGYTF | TGTGCCAGCAGTTCGACACGGATCAGGGGGAGCCATGGCTACACCTTC
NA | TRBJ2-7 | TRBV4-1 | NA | CASSHGISYEQYF | TGCGCCAGCAGCCACGGGATCTCCTACGAGCAGTACTTC
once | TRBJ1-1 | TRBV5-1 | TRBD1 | CASSLASGGVTEAFF | TGCGCCAGCAGCTTGGCGTCAGGGGGTGTGACTGAAGCTTTCTTT
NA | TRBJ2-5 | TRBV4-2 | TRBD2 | CASSQDTSGGKETQYF | TGTGCCAGCAGCCAAGACACTAGCGGGGGAAAAGAGACCCAGTACTTC
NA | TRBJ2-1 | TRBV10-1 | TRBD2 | CASSGGLTSGRISYNEQFF | TGCGCCAGCAGTGGAGGCCTAACTAGCGGGAGGATATCCTACAATGAGCAGTTCTTC
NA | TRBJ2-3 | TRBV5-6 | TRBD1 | CASSSGTGRSETDTQYF | TGTGCCAGCAGCTCCGGGACAGGGAGAAGTGAGACAGATACGCAGTATTTT
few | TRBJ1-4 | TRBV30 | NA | CAWSLTGSDEKLFF | TGTGCCTGGAGTCTCACCGGGAGCGATGAAAAACTGTTTTTT
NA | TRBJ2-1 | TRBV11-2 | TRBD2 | CASSLVGRLAGGEAQFF | TGTGCCAGCAGCTTAGTTGGAAGACTAGCGGGAGGGGAGGCCCAGTTCTTC
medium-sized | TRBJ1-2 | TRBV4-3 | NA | CASSVRDGSYGYTF | TGCGCCAGCAGCGTCCGGGACGGCTCCTATGGCTACACCTTC
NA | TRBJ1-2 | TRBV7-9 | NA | CASTVQEGDGYTF | TGTGCCAGCACCGTGCAGGAGGGGGACGGCTACACCTTC
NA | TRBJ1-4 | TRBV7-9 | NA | CASSLGGSLNEKLFF | TGTGCCAGCAGCTTAGGTGGGAGCCTTAATGAAAAACTGTTTTTT
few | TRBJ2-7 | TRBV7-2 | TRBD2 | CASSRGLAAGVEGEQYF | TGTGCCAGCAGCCGGGGCTTAGCGGCGGGAGTGGAGGGCGAGCAGTACTTC
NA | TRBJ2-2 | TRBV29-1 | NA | CSVETSGELFF | TGCAGCGTTGAAACGTCCGGGGAGCTGTTTTTT
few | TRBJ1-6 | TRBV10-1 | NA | CASSDGTNSPLHF | TGCGCCAGCAGTGACGGGACGAATTCACCCCTCCACTTT
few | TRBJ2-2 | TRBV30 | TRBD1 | CAVDWIGTGNTGELFF | TGTGCCGTAGATTGGATAGGGACAGGCAACACCGGGGAGCTGTTTTTT
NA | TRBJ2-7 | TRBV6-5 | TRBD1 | CASTPGGSTYEQYF | TGTGCCAGCACCCCAGGGGGTAGTACCTACGAGCAGTACTTC
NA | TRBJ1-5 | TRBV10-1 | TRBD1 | CASRDRGSSSNQPQHF | TGCGCCAGCAGGGACAGGGGCTCTTCTAGCAATCAGCCCCAGCATTTT
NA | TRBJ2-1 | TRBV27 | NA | CASKEPGFGDEQFF | TGTGCCAGCAAGGAACCCGGGTTTGGCGATGAGCAGTTCTTC
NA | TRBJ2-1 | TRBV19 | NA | CASSPTGRGQFF | TGTGCCAGTAGTCCCACGGGGCGGGGGCAGTTCTTC
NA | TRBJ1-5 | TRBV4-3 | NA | CASSQDGNSNQPQHF | TGCGCCAGCAGCCAAGACGGTAATAGCAATCAGCCCCAGCATTTT
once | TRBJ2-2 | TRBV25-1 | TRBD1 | CASSDPGQGVDTGELFF | TGTGCCAGCAGTGACCCGGGACAGGGTGTGGACACCGGGGAGCTGTTTTTT
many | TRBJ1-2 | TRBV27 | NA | CASSPRGYGYTF | TGTGCCAGCAGCCCCAGGGGTTATGGCTACACCTTC
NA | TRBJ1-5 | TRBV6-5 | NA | CASSPPGKNQPQHF | TGTGCCAGCAGTCCTCCGGGAAAGAATCAGCCCCAGCATTTT
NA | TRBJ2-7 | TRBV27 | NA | CASREGYSGGTYGQYF | TGTGCCAGCAGGGAGGGGTACAGTGGGGGAACCTATGGGCAGTACTTC
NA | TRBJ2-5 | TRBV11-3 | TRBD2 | CASSLGGSEETQYF | TGTGCCAGCAGCTTAGGCGGGAGTGAAGAGACCCAGTACTTC